This TCR beta chain stems from a study of shared clonotypes between healthy human individuals. V was cut by 3 bases and J by 7 bases, with 25 bases left in between. The germline CDR1 and CDR2 sequences are MDHEN and SYDVKM. The CDR3 length is 18 residues. Naive CD8 cells comprised CD45RO-negative, CCR7-positively selected cells, excluding terminally differentiated effector memory CD45RA+ cells. Only in-frame clones appear in the TCRdb table, and some are missing; sequencing was by immunoSEQ multiplex PCR. The sample holds about 2.1 million clones, roughly 93% seen once. This receptor was identified in a man in his late teens or twenties in good health. Some clones in this sample may be carry-over from other donors' samples. The sample comprised naive CD8+ T cells from PBMCs. The rearrangement links TRBV28 to TRBJ1-5; D possibly corresponds to TRBD1 (5 bases). The CDR3 DNA sequence: TGTGCCAGCAGTTTCACCTATTTGGGACGGCGCGGAGAACAGCCCCAGCATTTT. Protein sequence: CASSFTYLGRRGEQPQHF.